The 29 T cell receptor beta chains presented below share a single source sample, sequenced in a study of follicular helper T cells after annual influenza vaccination. Time point defined: 2015-2016 season, 7 days after influenza vaccination. Produced via immunoSEQ multiplex PCR; TCRdb's table is partial and in-frame only. Of 9,500 or so clones listed, approximately 85% are singletons. The sequencing here drew on CXCR5+ CD38- circulating T follicular helper cells from blood, taken 7 days after influenza vaccination. Documented subset: circulating Tfh, non-naive CD4+CXCR5+PD-1+ (ICOS+CD38+ or ICOS-CD38-). The receptors come from an adult who received the influenza vaccine.

This clone has a handful of counts. The chain joins TRBV7-9 to TRBJ1-3; 7 bases agree with TRBD1. After removal of 3 bases from V and 2 bases from J, the junction contained 4 bases not matched to a gene. Looked up from germline, CDR1 is SEHNR and CDR2 is FQNEAQ (reference sequence). This CDR3 spans 15 amino acids. The CDR3 DNA reads as TGTGCCAGCAGCTTTGACAGGGCAACTGGAAACACCATATATTTT. Its translation: CASSFDRATGNTIYF.

The genes are TRBV10-2 and TRBJ2-1; perhaps TRBD2 as D (6 bases). CDR1 and CDR2 (germline): WSHSY, SAAADI. The length of the CDR3 is 13 residues. V lost 5 bases and J lost 7, with 12 bases in between. The CDR3 is CASSKMGGNEQFF. CDR3 DNA: TGCGCCAGCAGTAAGATGGGGGGAAATGAGCAGTTCTTC.

The rearrangement links TRBV30 to TRBJ1-3, with D hard to call. Germline CDR1 is GTSNPN and CDR2 is SVGIG (reference sequence). Trimming pared 0 bases from V and 6 bases from J, leaving 12 bases between. This CDR3 region has 14 residues. The CDR3 loop is CAWSVRGTSNTIYF. In DNA, the CDR3 is TGTGCCTGGAGTGTTCGGGGTACTTCAAACACCATATATTTT. Full variable domain (missing parts from reference TRBV30 and TRBJ1-3): SQTIHQWPATLVQPVGSPLSLECTVEGTSNPNLYWYRQAAGRGLQLLFYSVGIGQISSEVPQNLSASRPQDRQFILSSKKLLLSDSGFYLCAWSVRGTSNTIYFGEGSWLTVV.

The rearrangement links TRBV7-4 to TRBJ1-5, with D unresolved. The CDR3 length is 13 residues. Germline assignment: CDR1 SGHVT and CDR2 SQSDAQ. V was cut by 4 bases and J by 4 bases, with 8 bases left in between. The CDR3 protein is CASSSYDNQPQHF. DNA of the CDR3: TGTGCCAGCAGCTCCTACGATAATCAGCCCCAGCATTTT.

This clone was seen only a few times. The genes are TRBV9 and TRBJ2-7, with D possibly TRBD1 on 6 matching bases. The CDR3 has 16 amino acids. The V end lost 4 bases, the J end lost 2 bases, and 19 bases lay between the germline ends. From germline, CDR1 is SGDLS and CDR2 YYNGEE. The DNA for the CDR3 is TGTGCCAGCAGCCCCCTAGGATCAGGGGCGGCCTACGAGCAGTACTTC. Protein product: CASSPLGSGAAYEQYF. Variable domain in full (rest from reference TRBV9 and TRBJ2-7): DSGVTQTPKHLITATGQRVTLRCSPRSGDLSVYWYQQSLDQGLQFLIQYYNGEERAKGNILERFSAQQFPDLHSELNLSSLELGDSALYFCASSPLGSGAAYEQYFGPGTRLTVT.

The rearrangement joins TRBV27 to TRBJ2-3; TRBD2 is a possible D gene (6 bases). The CDR3 is made up of 15 amino acids. The germline CDR1 and CDR2 sequences are MNHEY and SMNVEV (reference sequence). The V gene lost 2 bases and the J gene lost 5 bases, with 14 bases spanning the gap. The CDR3 coding sequence is TGTGCCAGCAGTTTAGCGGGGCCACGGAGAGATACGCAGTATTTT. It translates to CASSLAGPRRDTQYF.

The chain recombines TRBV6-1 with TRBJ2-3, with unresolved D. Germline V gene data show CDR1 as MNHNS and CDR2 as SASEGT. V was shortened by 6 bases and J by 6 bases, with 10 bases between the two germline ends. The CDR3 consists of 12 residues. CDR3: CASSLSVDTQYF. In DNA form, the CDR3 reads TGTGCCAGCAGCTTAAGTGTGGATACGCAGTATTTT.

The rearrangement joins TRBV18 to TRBJ2-3; a possible D gene is TRBD2 (7 bases). Germline V gives CDR1 KGHSH, CDR2 LQKENI. The CDR3 is 16 residues long. V lost 0 bases to trimming and J lost 4 bases, with 14 bases between them. CDR3 coding DNA: TGTGCCAGCTCACCACCCGCGGGGGCCCGAGCAGATACGCAGTATTTT. Translated: CASSPPAGARADTQYF.

This clone was detected only once. The chain carries TRBV28 and TRBJ2-2; TRBD1 agrees at 10 bases. The germline gives CDR1 MDHEN, CDR2 SYDVKM. V shed 6 bases and J 7 bases; nucleotides not matched to a gene: 8. The CDR3 has 15 amino acids. This CDR3 is CASRGGTGVNGELFF. The CDR3 DNA reads TGTGCCAGCAGAGGAGGGACAGGGGTCAACGGGGAGCTGTTTTTT.

The genes are TRBV30 and TRBJ1-6, with 8 bases identical to TRBD1. V was pared by 3 bases and J by 7 bases, with 5 bases of the junction left unmatched. The CDR3 spans 14 residues. Germline CDR1 and CDR2: GTSNPN and SVGIG (reference sequence). The CDR3 reads CAWSDWTGNSPLHF. CDR3 DNA sequence: TGTGCCTGGAGCGATTGGACAGGGAATTCACCCCTCCACTTT.

The rearrangement uses TRBV5-1 and TRBJ2-5, with 8 positions matching TRBD1. The CDR3 runs to 17 residues. V lost 5 bases and J lost 1; bases outside the gene matches: 13. Germline values: CDR1 SGHRS, CDR2 YFSETQ. The CDR3 loop reads CASSYTAGTGLQETQYF. CDR3 sequence (DNA): TGCGCCAGCAGTTACACTGCCGGGACAGGACTCCAAGAGACCCAGTACTTC.

V gene TRBV18 combines with J gene TRBJ1-2; D perhaps matches TRBD1 (6 bases). Per germline, CDR1 KGHSH and CDR2 LQKENI. Trimming took off 5 bases at V and 6 bases at J, with 19 bases between the two ends. The CDR3 length is 15 residues. CDR3 nucleotide sequence: TGTGCCAGCTCAGCCCGGGATGCAGCAGGGGATGGCTACACCTTC. It encodes CASSARDAAGDGYTF.

This clone was detected only once. This chain uses TRBV19 with TRBJ2-3, with D maybe TRBD1 (6 bases). The V and J ends lost 3 bases and 6 bases respectively, with 13 bases between them. Germline values: CDR1 LNHDA, CDR2 SQIVND (reference sequence). The CDR3 contains 14 residues. CDR3 coding DNA: TGTGCCAGTAGTATTCGAGGGGGAGACGATACGCAGTATTTT. Translating gives CASSIRGGDDTQYF.

The rearrangement links TRBV28 to TRBJ2-2; 9 nucleotides match TRBD2. The germline V gene has CDR1 MDHEN and CDR2 SYDVKM. V shed 2 bases and J 1 base; nucleotides not matched to a gene: 11. CDR3 length: 19 residues. The CDR3, as DNA: TGTGCCAGCAGTTTAGCTTCTGGGGTAGCGGGGGAGAACACCGGGGAGCTGTTTTTT. Encoded protein: CASSLASGVAGENTGELFF.

V is TRBV5-1 and J is TRBJ2-3, with no clear D. The CDR3 runs to 15 residues. Germline lookup yields CDR1 SGHRS and CDR2 YFSETQ. V lost 0 bases to trimming and J lost 1 base, with 9 bases between them. CDR3 loop: CASSLAGIGTDTQYF. The CDR3 nucleotides read TGCGCCAGCAGCTTGGCCGGAATTGGCACAGATACGCAGTATTTT.

This clone was observed a handful of times. The genes are TRBV5-6 and TRBJ2-7; possibly TRBD2 for D (5 bases). The V end was cut by 3 bases, the J end by 9 bases, with 10 bases between. Germline loops: CDR1 SGHDT, CDR2 YYEEEE. CDR3 length equals 11 residues. The CDR3 region is CASSSSSGQYF. In nucleotides, the CDR3 is TGTGCCAGCAGCTCCTCCAGCGGGCAGTACTTC.

The chain couples TRBV7-2 to TRBJ1-6; 7 nucleotides match TRBD1. Germline CDR1 is SGHTA and CDR2 is FQGNSA. After removal of 3 bases from V and 12 bases from J, the junction contained 11 bases not matched to a gene. CDR3 size: 15 residues. This CDR3 is CASSLGQQVHQPLHF. CDR3 coding DNA: TGTGCCAGCAGCTTGGGACAGCAAGTACACCAACCCCTCCACTTT.

This clone appeared once. The chain employs TRBV6-1 and TRBJ2-7; 10 bases align to TRBD1. The CDR3 sequence is 15 residues long. The J segment lost 6 bases and the V segment lost 4 bases, leaving 9 bases of the junction unmatched. Germline values: CDR1 MNHNS, CDR2 SASEGT. CDR3 residues: CASSATGTGDTEQYF. CDR3 sequence (DNA): TGTGCCAGCAGTGCAACCGGGACAGGGGACACCGAGCAGTACTTC.

In DNA form, the CDR3 reads TGTGCCAGCAGCTTTAATGGGGCTAGTTCTGCTTTCTTT. This translates into CASSFNGASSAFF. The chain recombines TRBV11-3 with TRBJ1-1; D is perhaps TRBD1 (5 bases). There are 13 residues in the CDR3. CDR1 is SGHNT, CDR2 YENEEA, per germline. Trimming shortened V by 3 bases and J by 11 bases, and 16 bases separated the two germline ends.

This chain links TRBV19 with TRBJ1-5; perhaps TRBD1 as D (5 bases). This CDR3 region has 14 residues. Germline V gene data show CDR1 as LNHDA and CDR2 as SQIVND (reference sequence). Trimming stripped 4 bases from V and 2 bases from J, with 9 bases between. The CDR3, as DNA: TGTGCCAGTAGTACCCGGGACGGCAATCAGCCCCAGCATTTT. It is translated as CASSTRDGNQPQHF.

The chain combines TRBV6-1 with TRBJ2-7; the match to TRBD1 covers 7 bases. Germline V gene lookup returns CDR1 MNHNS and CDR2 SASEGT. V dropped 0 bases and J dropped 5; count of bases not matched to a gene: 4. The CDR3 totals 14 residues. CDR3 sequence: CASSEADRFDEQYF. The CDR3, as DNA: TGTGCCAGCAGTGAAGCGGACAGGTTCGACGAGCAGTACTTC.

The chain combines TRBV27 with TRBJ1-2; the match to TRBD1 covers 9 bases. The CDR3 is 13 residues long. V dropped 2 bases and J dropped 7; count of bases not matched to a gene: 2. Per the germline V gene, CDR1 is MNHEY and CDR2 is SMNVEV (reference sequence). CDR3 region: CASSLGTGIGYTF. CDR3 nucleotides: TGTGCCAGCAGTTTAGGGACAGGGATTGGCTACACCTTC.

This rearrangement joins TRBV5-1 to TRBJ1-5; D is ambiguous. With 4 bases removed from V and 1 base from J, the gap between germline ends came to 6 bases. This CDR3 has 13 amino acids. From germline, CDR1 is SGHRS and CDR2 YFSETQ. The CDR3 loop reads CASSPDSNQPQHF. In nucleotides, the CDR3 is TGCGCCAGCAGCCCAGACAGCAATCAGCCCCAGCATTTT.

This clone was recorded only once. For the CDR3, the DNA is TGTGCCAGCAGTGAATCTTGGGGGTCTTTCTACGAGCAGTACTTC. Its translation: CASSESWGSFYEQYF. This chain connects TRBV6-1 to TRBJ2-7; D tentatively fits TRBD1 or TRBD2 (5 bases each). V was clipped by 2 bases and J by 3 bases, with 14 bases between them. The CDR3 spans 15 residues. Germline assignment: CDR1 MNHNS and CDR2 SASEGT.

The V and J genes are TRBV28 and TRBJ1-4; D gene unclear. Trimming took 10 bases from V and 7 from J, leaving 19 bases between them. CDR1 and CDR2 from the germline V gene are MDHEN and SYDVKM. CDR3 size: 14 residues. The CDR3 protein is CATLSGFESEKLFF. In nucleotides, the CDR3 is TGTGCCACCCTATCAGGCTTTGAGAGTGAAAAACTGTTTTTT.

The chain recombines TRBV10-2 with TRBJ1-2; tentative D call: TRBD1 (5 bases). V shed 0 bases and J shed 6 bases, with 11 bases lying between them. The CDR3 spans 14 residues. Looked up from germline, CDR1 is WSHSY and CDR2 is SAAADI. CDR3 coding DNA: TGCGCCAGCAGTGAGTCGAGAGGGGACCATGGCTACACCTTC. It codes for CASSESRGDHGYTF.

V gene TRBV28 combines with J gene TRBJ1-2; D is ambiguous. Looked up from germline, CDR1 is MDHEN and CDR2 is SYDVKM. Trimming removed 5 bases from V and 7 bases from J, with 17 bases in between. The CDR3 spans 14 residues. CDR3: CASSPTLTLGGYTF. Written as DNA, the CDR3 is TGTGCCAGCAGTCCCACATTGACCTTGGGTGGCTACACCTTC.

The rearrangement joins TRBV5-4 to TRBJ1-2; D possibly corresponds to TRBD1 (6 bases). The CDR3 has 17 residues. Trimming stripped 0 bases from V and 3 bases from J, with 18 bases between. CDR1 is SGHNT and CDR2 is YYREEE in the germline V gene (reference sequence). In DNA form, the CDR3 reads TGTGCCAGCAGCTTGGATGGATTGCAGGGGAGGTACTATGGCTACACCTTC. This sequence encodes CASSLDGLQGRYYGYTF.

V gene TRBV15 combines with J gene TRBJ1-2; no clear D gene. V was trimmed by 8 bases and J by 8 bases, leaving 15 bases between them. The CDR3 loop spans 12 amino acids. Per germline, CDR1 LNHNV and CDR2 YYDKDF (reference sequence). The CDR3 coding sequence is TGTGCCACCTCAAGCACGCGGTCAGGCTACACCTTC. Translation gives CATSSTRSGYTF.